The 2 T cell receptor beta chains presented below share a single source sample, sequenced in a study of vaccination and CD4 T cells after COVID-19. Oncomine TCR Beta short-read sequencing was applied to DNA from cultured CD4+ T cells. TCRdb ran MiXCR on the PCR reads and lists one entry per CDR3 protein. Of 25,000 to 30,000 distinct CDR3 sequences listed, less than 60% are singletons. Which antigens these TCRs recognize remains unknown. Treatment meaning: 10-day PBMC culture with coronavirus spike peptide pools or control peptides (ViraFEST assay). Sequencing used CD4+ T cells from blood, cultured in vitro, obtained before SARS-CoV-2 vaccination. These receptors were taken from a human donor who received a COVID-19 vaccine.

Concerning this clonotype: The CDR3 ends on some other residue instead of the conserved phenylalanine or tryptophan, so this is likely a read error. Here the CDR3 reads CASTVREGDYGYTS. The CDR3 DNA reads TGCGCCAGCACCGTTCGGGAAGGAGACTATGGCTACACCTCC. The chain has TRBV5-1 and TRBJ1-2; D gene uncertain. V was pared by 6 bases and J by 3 bases, with 15 bases between. Germline loops: CDR1 SGHRS, CDR2 YFSETQ. The CDR3 is made up of 14 amino acids.

For the CDR3, the DNA is TGCAGTGCTAGAGACGCAGGGGTGGAAAAACTGTTTTTT. This codes for CSARDAGVEKLFF. The chain couples TRBV20-1 to TRBJ1-4, with a possible D match to TRBD1 (6 bases). Deletions cut 0 bases from V and 8 bases from J, with 10 bases between. The CDR3 has 13 residues. The germline gives CDR1 DFQATT, CDR2 SNEGSKA (reference sequence).